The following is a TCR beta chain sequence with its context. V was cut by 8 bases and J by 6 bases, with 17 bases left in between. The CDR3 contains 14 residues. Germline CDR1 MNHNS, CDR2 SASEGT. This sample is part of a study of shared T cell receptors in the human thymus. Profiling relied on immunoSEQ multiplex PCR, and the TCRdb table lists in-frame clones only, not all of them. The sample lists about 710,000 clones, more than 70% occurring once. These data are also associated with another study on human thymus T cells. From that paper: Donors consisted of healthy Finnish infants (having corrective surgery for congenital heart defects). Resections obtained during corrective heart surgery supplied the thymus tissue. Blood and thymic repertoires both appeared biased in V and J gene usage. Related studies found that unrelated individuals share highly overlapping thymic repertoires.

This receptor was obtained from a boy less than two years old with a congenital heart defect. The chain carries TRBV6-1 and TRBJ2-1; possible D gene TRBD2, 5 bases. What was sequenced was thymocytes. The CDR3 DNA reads TGTGCCAGCCATAGTCGGGGAGTTTTCAATGAGCAGTTCTTC. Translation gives CASHSRGVFNEQFF.